Included here is one T cell receptor beta chain sequence, with context. Trimming took 6 bases from V and 3 from J; bases not matched to a gene: 10. CDR3 length: 14 residues. Looked up from germline, CDR1 is DFQATT and CDR2 is SNEGSKA (reference sequence). This sample is drawn from a study of identical twins. TCRdb re-derived calls from the 5' RACE reads in MiXCR, one entry per CDR3 protein. The top ten clones hold under 4.5% of a sample with about 240,000 distinct CDR3 sequences, 9.5% to 15% of them seen once. These data are also associated with another study on yellow fever vaccine responses in identical twins.

The receptor's source is a woman between 18 and 30 years old in good health. The sequencing sample was made of memory (CD45RO+) T cells sorted from blood. The chain carries TRBV20-1 and TRBJ2-7; 8 nucleotides align to TRBD1. This chain's CDR3 is CSADPGQGFYEQYF. As DNA, the CDR3 is TGCAGTGCAGACCCCGGACAGGGTTTCTACGAGCAGTACTTC.